This T cell receptor beta chain was captured by sequencing in a study of cytomegalovirus exposure and HLA in healthy donors. Germline V gene lookup returns CDR1 LNHDA and CDR2 SQIVND (reference sequence). CDR3 size: 16 residues. V lost 2 bases, J lost 0 bases, and 6 bases stayed unmatched. Primers included in the PCR were 60 Vbeta and 13 Jbeta primers. Profiled with immunoSEQ multiplex PCR; TCRdb holds only in-frame clones, not every one. Among fewer than 85,000 clones, around 66% were seen once, and the ten largest hold approximately 4.4%. The clonotype originates from a man aged 60 to 69 in good health and CMV-seropositive. The genes are TRBV19 and TRBJ1-1, with 7 bases matching TRBD1. Sequenced sample: PBMCs. The CDR3 DNA is TGTGCCAGTAGTATACCCGGGACAGTCATGAACACTGAAGCTTTCTTT. The encoded protein is CASSIPGTVMNTEAFF.